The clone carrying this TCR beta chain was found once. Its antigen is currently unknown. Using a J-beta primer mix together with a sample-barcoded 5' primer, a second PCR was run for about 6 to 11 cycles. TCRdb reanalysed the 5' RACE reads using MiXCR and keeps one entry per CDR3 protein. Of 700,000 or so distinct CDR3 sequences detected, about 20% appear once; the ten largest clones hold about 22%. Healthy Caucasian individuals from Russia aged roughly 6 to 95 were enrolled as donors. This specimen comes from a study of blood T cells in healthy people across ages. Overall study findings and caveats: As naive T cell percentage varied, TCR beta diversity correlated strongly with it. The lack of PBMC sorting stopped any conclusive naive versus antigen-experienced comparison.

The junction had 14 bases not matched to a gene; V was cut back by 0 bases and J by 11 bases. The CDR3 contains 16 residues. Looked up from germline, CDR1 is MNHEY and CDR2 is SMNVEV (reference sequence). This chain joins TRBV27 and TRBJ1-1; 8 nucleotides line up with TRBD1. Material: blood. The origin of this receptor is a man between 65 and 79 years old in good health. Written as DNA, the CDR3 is TGTGCCAGCAGTTTATCCGGGACAGGCCTACCAATTCGGGCTTTCTTT. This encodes CASSLSGTGLPIRAFF.